This is a list of T cell receptor beta chains from one sample in a study of patients and donors after allogeneic stem cell transplantation. MiXCR, run by TCRdb on the RT-PCR reads, gives a single entry per CDR3 protein. This sample has some 200,000 distinct CDR3 sequences, with 41% found just once. The source material was blood, either unsorted or a sorted T cell fraction (not recorded which). The receptors were sampled from a human donor who was either an allogeneic HSCT recipient or a stem cell or donor lymphocyte infusion donor (not recorded which). It is not recorded whose cells these are; they may come from a transplant donor. Both conserved end residues are part of each CDR3. D genes are given only for firm matches. Rows give clone size only sometimes, using once, few, many, or a class for an expanded clone.

size: few
V: TRBV14
J: TRBJ2-1
D: TRBD2
CDR3: CASSQGSGGIYNEQFF
DNA: TGTGCCAGCAGCCAAGGTAGCGGGGGGATTTACAATGAGCAGTTCTTC

size: .
V: TRBV27
J: TRBJ1-4
D: .
CDR3: CASSLSPGHPTNEKLFF
DNA: TGTGCCAGCAGTTTATCTCCGGGACACCCAACTAATGAAAAACTGTTTTTT

size: .
V: TRBV12-3/TRBV12-4
J: TRBJ2-3
D: TRBD2
CDR3: CASTRGLAGLDTQYF
DNA: TGTGCCAGCACCCGGGGACTAGCGGGCCTAGATACGCAGTATTTT

size: .
V: TRBV24-1
J: TRBJ1-1
D: .
CDR3: CATSLGTEAFF
DNA: TGTGCCACCAGCCTGGGGACTGAAGCTTTCTTT

size: .
V: TRBV3-1
J: TRBJ2-6
D: .
CDR3: CASSQTTPLSSGANVLTF
DNA: TGTGCCAGCAGCCAAACGACACCACTGAGCTCTGGGGCCAACGTCCTGACTTTC

size: few
V: TRBV5-6
J: TRBJ2-2
D: .
CDR3: CASSLRERDTGELFF
DNA: TGTGCCAGCAGCTTGAGGGAGCGGGACACCGGGGAGCTGTTTTTT

size: .
V: TRBV29-1
J: TRBJ2-1
D: .
CDR3: CSVETSGYSYNEQFF
DNA: TGCAGCGTTGAAACCAGCGGGTACTCCTACAATGAGCAGTTCTTC

size: .
V: TRBV9
J: TRBJ2-2
D: .
CDR3: CASSSSQGELFF
DNA: TGTGCCAGCAGCTCATCTCAGGGGGAGCTGTTTTTT

size: .
V: TRBV14
J: TRBJ1-1
D: TRBD1
CDR3: CASSQWTGLQTEVFF
DNA: TGTGCCAGCAGCCAATGGACAGGCCTTCAGACTGAAGTTTTCTTT

size: .
V: TRBV27
J: TRBJ2-1
D: TRBD2
CDR3: CASSVSGSYNEQFF
DNA: TGTGCCAGCAGTGTTAGCGGGAGCTACAATGAGCAGTTCTTC

size: .
V: TRBV15
J: TRBJ2-1
D: TRBD2
CDR3: CATSRKGREGQEFF
DNA: TGTGCCACCAGCAGAAAAGGGCGGGAGGGCCAGGAGTTCTTC

size: .
V: TRBV9
J: TRBJ1-2
D: .
CDR3: CASSGSDTGWDGYTF
DNA: TGTGCCAGCAGCGGATCTGATACAGGGTGGGATGGCTACACCTTC

size: .
V: TRBV7-9
J: TRBJ1-1
D: .
CDR3: CASSLVTLQNTEAFF
DNA: TGTGCCAGCAGCTTAGTCACTCTCCAAAACACTGAAGCTTTCTTT

size: .
V: TRBV12-3/TRBV12-4
J: TRBJ1-2
D: .
CDR3: CASSSSTATYYGYTF
DNA: TGTGCCAGCAGTTCCTCGACAGCAACCTACTATGGCTACACCTTC

size: few
V: TRBV25-1
J: TRBJ2-3
D: .
CDR3: CASSLGTPAGNTQYF
DNA: TGTGCCAGCAGCCTCGGGACACCCGCGGGGAATACGCAGTATTTT

size: .
V: TRBV28
J: TRBJ2-5
D: .
CDR3: CASSSRTPATQYF
DNA: TGTGCCAGCAGTTCACGCACCCCCGCGACCCAGTACTTC

size: .
V: TRBV29-1
J: TRBJ2-7
D: .
CDR3: CSVKGDYSYEQYF
DNA: TGCAGCGTCAAGGGGGATTACTCCTACGAGCAGTACTTC

size: .
V: TRBV29-1
J: TRBJ2-7
D: TRBD2
CDR3: CSVDPSTSGKEQYF
DNA: TGCAGCGTTGATCCTTCGACTAGCGGGAAAGAGCAGTACTTC

size: once
V: TRBV7-9
J: TRBJ2-1
D: .
CDR3: CASSLARSNEQFF
DNA: TGTGCCAGCAGCTTAGCGCGGTCGAACGAGCAGTTCTTC

size: .
V: TRBV6-2/TRBV6-3
J: TRBJ2-7
D: TRBD2
CDR3: CASSAGLAGGYEQYF
DNA: TGTGCCAGCAGTGCGGGACTAGCGGGAGGATACGAGCAGTACTTC

size: once
V: TRBV7-3
J: TRBJ2-3
D: TRBD2
CDR3: CASSLSGRAVPDTQYF
DNA: TGTGCCAGCAGCCTTAGCGGGAGGGCTGTACCAGATACGCAGTATTTT

size: few
V: TRBV5-1
J: TRBJ1-1
D: TRBD1
CDR3: CASSTGTENTEAFF
DNA: TGCGCCAGCAGCACAGGGACAGAGAACACTGAAGCTTTCTTT

size: few
V: TRBV3-1
J: TRBJ2-7
D: .
CDR3: CASSYSEKGYEQYF
DNA: TGTGCCAGCAGCTACTCAGAAAAGGGCTACGAGCAGTACTTC

size: .
V: TRBV6-6
J: TRBJ2-3
D: .
CDR3: CASSARGVSGPDTQYF
DNA: TGTGCCAGCAGTGCACGAGGGGTATCGGGCCCAGATACGCAGTATTTT

size: .
V: TRBV7-3
J: TRBJ1-5
D: .
CDR3: CASSSEGLDQPQHF
DNA: TGTGCCAGCAGCTCCGAGGGGTTGGATCAGCCCCAGCATTTT

size: .
V: TRBV4-3
J: TRBJ2-1
D: TRBD2
CDR3: CASSQGLAGGPIIEQFF
DNA: TGCGCCAGCAGCCAAGGGCTAGCGGGAGGACCGATCATTGAGCAGTTCTTC

size: few
V: TRBV11-2
J: TRBJ1-5
D: .
CDR3: CASSLDGGSNQPQHF
DNA: TGTGCCAGCAGCTTAGATGGGGGAAGCAATCAGCCCCAGCATTTT

size: few
V: TRBV15
J: TRBJ1-1
D: .
CDR3: CATTSESSPLNTEAFF
DNA: TGTGCCACCACTTCGGAATCGAGTCCGCTAAACACTGAAGCTTTCTTT

size: .
V: TRBV27
J: TRBJ2-5
D: .
CDR3: CASSHGQETQYF
DNA: TGTGCCAGCAGTCATGGACAAGAGACCCAGTACTTC

size: few
V: TRBV19
J: TRBJ1-5
D: TRBD1
CDR3: CARDRAPKVVNCNQPQHF
DNA: TGTGCCAGGGACAGGGCCCCGAAGGTCGTAAACTGCAATCAGCCCCAGCATTTT

size: .
V: TRBV7-9
J: TRBJ1-2
D: TRBD1
CDR3: CASSLGSPGTGDLKTF
DNA: TGTGCCAGCAGCTTAGGGTCGCCCGGGACAGGGGATTTGAAGACCTTC

size: once
V: TRBV9
J: TRBJ2-7
D: .
CDR3: CASSGQGDLTWQYF
DNA: TGTGCCAGCAGCGGTCAGGGAGACCTTACGTGGCAGTACTTC

size: many
V: TRBV12-3/TRBV12-4
J: TRBJ1-2
D: .
CDR3: CASSLRGDGYTF
DNA: TGTGCCAGCAGTTTAAGGGGTGACGGCTACACCTTC

size: few
V: TRBV7-9
J: TRBJ1-3
D: .
CDR3: CASSATGPVSGNTIYF
DNA: TGTGCCAGCAGCGCTACCGGGCCTGTCTCTGGAAACACCATATATTTT

size: once
V: TRBV9
J: TRBJ1-5
D: .
CDR3: CASSVDSGSGYQPQHF
DNA: TGTGCCAGCAGCGTAGATTCAGGGAGTGGATATCAGCCCCAGCATTTT

size: .
V: TRBV6-5
J: TRBJ1-1
D: .
CDR3: CASSRGSQAFF
DNA: TGTGCCAGCAGTCGGGGCAGCCAAGCTTTCTTT

size: few
V: TRBV7-3
J: TRBJ2-2
D: TRBD1
CDR3: CASSSGQPGELFF
DNA: TGTGCCAGCAGCTCGGGACAGCCCGGGGAGCTGTTTTTT

size: few
V: TRBV7-8
J: TRBJ2-1
D: .
CDR3: CASSLAHNEQFF
DNA: TGTGCCAGCAGCTTAGCTCACAATGAGCAGTTCTTC

size: once
V: TRBV28
J: TRBJ2-1
D: .
CDR3: CASSLVEGFNEQFF
DNA: TGTGCCAGCAGTTTAGTGGAGGGGTTCAATGAGCAGTTCTTC

size: few
V: TRBV12-3/TRBV12-4
J: TRBJ1-2
D: .
CDR3: CASSFGWGYTF
DNA: TGTGCCAGCAGTTTTGGCTGGGGCTACACCTTC

size: .
V: TRBV28
J: TRBJ2-5
D: TRBD1
CDR3: CARENRPDRAETQYF
DNA: TGTGCCAGAGAGAACCGGCCCGACAGGGCCGAGACCCAGTACTTC

size: .
V: TRBV3-1
J: TRBJ2-2
D: .
CDR3: CASSLITSTGELFF
DNA: TGTGCCAGCAGCCTAATAACTTCAACCGGGGAGCTGTTTTTT

size: .
V: TRBV24-1
J: TRBJ1-2
D: .
CDR3: CATSDIHGYTF
DNA: TGTGCCACCAGTGATATCCATGGCTACACCTTC

size: .
V: TRBV20-1
J: TRBJ1-1
D: .
CDR3: CSAVFIGAEAFF
DNA: TGCAGTGCTGTCTTTATCGGGGCTGAAGCTTTCTTT

size: once
V: TRBV15
J: TRBJ1-2
D: .
CDR3: CATSRREALGRGYTF
DNA: TGTGCCACCAGCAGGCGAGAGGCCCTAGGAAGAGGCTACACCTTC

size: .
V: TRBV5-5
J: TRBJ2-5
D: TRBD1
CDR3: CASNFTHQGEGETQYF
DNA: TGTGCCAGCAACTTCACCCATCAGGGGGAAGGGGAGACCCAGTACTTC

size: .
V: TRBV20-1
J: TRBJ2-1
D: .
CDR3: CSAPRAARVWEQFF
DNA: TGCAGTGCGCCGAGAGCGGCCAGGGTATGGGAGCAGTTCTTC